The next 17 T cell receptor beta chains were all read from a single sample in a study of blood T cells in healthy people across ages. The use of a sample-barcoded 5' primer and a J-beta primer mix characterized a second PCR of 7 to 11 cycles. TCRdb re-called the 5' RACE reads with MiXCR, one entry per CDR3 protein. Of about 770,000 distinct CDR3 sequences listed, under 45% are singletons. What was sequenced was blood. Every receptor here comes from a man in his sixties in good health.

V gene TRBV27 combines with J gene TRBJ2-7, with D possibly being TRBD1 (5 bases). CDR3 size: 18 residues. V was cut by 0 bases and J by 7 bases, with 25 bases left in between. Germline lookup yields CDR1 MNHEY and CDR2 SMNVEV (reference sequence). Here the CDR3 DNA reads TGTGCCAGCAGTTTATCGAGAATGGCAGATGGGGCTGACAATGAGCAGTACTTC. Translation: CASSLSRMADGADNEQYF.

The rearrangement links TRBV2 to TRBJ2-1; TRBD2 matches 8 bases. The end of the DNA aligns better with TRBJ2-7, so the J call may be wrong. CDR1 is SNHLY, CDR2 FYNNEI, per germline. This CDR3 contains 13 residues. The CDR3 coding sequence is TGTGCCAGCATGCGGGGGGCCTACAATGAGCAGTACTTC. Amino acid sequence: CASMRGAYNEQYF.

V and J are TRBV11-2 and TRBJ1-5; D perhaps matches TRBD1 (5 bases). Trimming took off 5 bases at V and 7 bases at J, with 24 bases between the two ends. Germline CDR1 and CDR2: SGHAT and FQNNGV. This CDR3 has 17 amino acids. Here the CDR3 reads CASSPIHGLGGVQPQHF. CDR3 sequence (DNA): TGTGCCAGCAGCCCTATCCACGGTTTAGGAGGGGTGCAGCCCCAGCATTTT.

This clonotype was counted between two and nine times. The chain joins TRBV5-6 to TRBJ2-5; D is unclear. Per germline, CDR1 SGHDT and CDR2 YYEEEE. This CDR3 has 12 residues. V lost 6 bases and J 1 base, leaving 7 bases between the germline ends. CDR3 coding DNA: TGTGCCAGCACTTCGAGCCAAGAGACCCAGTACTTC. It specifies CASTSSQETQYF.

The chain uses TRBV7-9 and TRBJ2-3; 7 bases map to TRBD2. The J segment lost 6 bases and the V segment lost 6 bases, leaving 6 bases of the junction unmatched. Germline CDR1 is SEHNR and CDR2 is FQNEAQ (reference sequence). There are 13 residues in the CDR3. CDR3: CASRRGLDDTQYF. The DNA of the CDR3 is TGTGCCAGCAGACGAGGACTAGACGATACGCAGTATTTT.

The V gene is TRBV20-1, the J gene TRBJ2-3, with 7 nucleotides matching TRBD2. The CDR3 runs 14 residues. Germline V lookup: CDR1 DFQATT, CDR2 SNEGSKA (reference sequence). The trim removed 6 bases at V and 2 bases at J, leaving 8 bases unmatched. CDR3 nucleotides: TGCAGTGCGGGCCTAGCGGTAAACACAGATACGCAGTATTTT. Translating gives CSAGLAVNTDTQYF.

This clonotype has a handful of counts. The chain has TRBV20-1 and TRBJ1-2; 10 nucleotides align to TRBD1. J gave up 3 bases and V 2 bases, and 3 bases lay outside the gene matches. This CDR3 has 14 residues. Germline CDR1 DFQATT, CDR2 SNEGSKA (reference sequence). The CDR3 DNA sequence: TGCAGTGCTAGATCCGGGACAGGGGACTATGGCTACACCTTC. This sequence encodes CSARSGTGDYGYTF.

The rearrangement uses TRBV29-1 and TRBJ2-1; 9 positions agree with TRBD1. Trimming took 0 bases from V and 7 from J; bases not matched to a gene: 7. This CDR3 contains 15 residues. Germline-derived CDR1 and CDR2 are SQVTM and ANQGSEA. CDR3 loop: CSVEDHRGRGNEQFF. The CDR3 DNA is TGCAGCGTTGAAGACCACAGGGGGCGTGGGAATGAGCAGTTCTTC.

The V call is TRBV7-9, the J call TRBJ2-3; D is unresolved. This CDR3 has 11 residues. CDR1 and CDR2 from the germline V gene are SEHNR and FQNEAQ (reference sequence). With 2 bases removed from V and 7 bases from J, the gap between germline ends came to 4 bases. DNA of the CDR3: TGTGCCAGCAGCTTACAGAATACGCAGTATTTT. This translates into CASSLQNTQYF. The variable domain in full, with the rest retrieved from reference TRBV7-9 and TRBJ2-3, is DTGVSQNPRHKITKRGQNVTFRCDPISEHNRLYWYRQTLGQGPEFLTYFQNEAQLEKSRLLSDRFSAERPKGSFSTLEIQRTEQGDSAMYLCASSLQNTQYFGPGTRLTVL.

The chain recombines TRBV28 with TRBJ2-7; TRBD1 matches at 7 bases. The V and J ends lost 6 bases and 6 bases, in that order; junction bases with no gene match: 11. Germline lookup yields CDR1 MDHEN and CDR2 SYDVKM. The CDR3 consists of 14 residues. CDR3 bases: TGTGCCAGCAGCACTGACAGGGTCCGCTCCGAGCAGTACTTC. Translation gives CASSTDRVRSEQYF.

The V call is TRBV5-1, the J call TRBJ2-2; D is tentatively TRBD1 or TRBD2 (5 bases each). The CDR3 covers 16 residues. The V gene lost 3 bases and the J gene lost 7 bases, with 19 bases spanning the gap. Germline CDR1 is SGHRS and CDR2 is YFSETQ. The CDR3 is CASSYYFRDRGGELFF. CDR3 sequence (DNA): TGCGCCAGCAGCTATTACTTCCGGGACCGAGGCGGGGAGCTGTTTTTT.

The chain carries TRBV27 and TRBJ1-4; 7 bases line up with TRBD1. V lost 5 bases, J lost 10 bases, and 10 bases stayed unmatched. The CDR3 runs to 14 residues. The germline gives CDR1 MNHEY, CDR2 SMNVEV (reference sequence). The CDR3 nucleotides read TGTGCCAGCAGTGTAAACAGGGGCCGATCAAAACTGTTTTTT. It specifies CASSVNRGRSKLFF.

The V and J genes are TRBV29-1 and TRBJ1-1; possible D gene TRBD1, 5 bases. V was pared by 1 base and J by 1 base, with 13 bases between. Looked up from germline, CDR1 is SQVTM and CDR2 is ANQGSEA. CDR3 length: 15 residues. CDR3 amino acids: CSVEAVGQGNTEAFF. The CDR3, as DNA: TGCAGCGTTGAAGCCGTGGGTCAGGGGAACACTGAAGCTTTCTTT.

V is TRBV6-2 or TRBV6-3 and J is TRBJ2-3, with D perhaps TRBD1 (5 bases). This CDR3 has 15 amino acids. Germline V lookup: CDR1 MNHEY, CDR2 SVGEGT. V lost 2 bases and J 0 bases, leaving 9 bases between the germline ends. The CDR3 loop is CASSYGRASTDTQYF. In DNA form, the CDR3 reads TGTGCCAGCAGTTACGGCAGGGCCAGCACAGATACGCAGTATTTT.

The V gene is TRBV13, the J gene TRBJ1-2, with D unresolved. This CDR3 has 15 residues. The germline gives CDR1 PRHDT, CDR2 FYEKMQ (reference sequence). The germline V and J ends were trimmed by 3 bases and 8 bases, with 19 bases remaining between them. CDR3 in DNA: TGTGCCAGCAGCTTTCGAAGGGCGTCGCTGCAGGGCTACACCTTC. It codes for CASSFRRASLQGYTF.

This clonotype was observed a few times. The rearrangement joins TRBV20-1 to TRBJ1-4; weak D call: TRBD1 (6 bases). Trimming removed 3 bases at V and 8 bases at J, with 16 bases between. CDR1 and CDR2 (germline): DFQATT, SNEGSKA (reference sequence). This CDR3 spans 14 amino acids. The CDR3 reads CSASPSGGREKLFF. CDR3 coding DNA: TGCAGTGCTAGCCCAAGTGGGGGCCGGGAAAAACTGTTTTTT.

The genes are TRBV12-3 or TRBV12-4 and TRBJ1-1; unclear D gene. The V end lost 5 bases, the J end lost 1 base, and 14 bases lay between the germline ends. The length of the CDR3 is 15 residues. The CDR3 DNA sequence: TGTGCCAGCAGTCGCAGAGGCGGAAAGAACACTGAAGCTTTCTTT. The encoded protein is CASSRRGGKNTEAFF.